A single sample gave rise to the 8 T cell receptor beta chains below, sequenced in a study of CD8 T cells in ankylosing spondylitis. TCRdb ran MiXCR on the 5' RACE reads and lists one entry per CDR3 protein. The table shows under 200,000 distinct CDR3 sequences, with 10% to 15% occurring only once. Sequenced: blood, either unsorted or a sorted T cell fraction (not recorded which). The origin of the receptors is a female donor with ankylosing spondylitis or in good health (not recorded which).

J is TRBJ2-1 and V is TRBV29-1; D may be TRBD1 (6 bases). The CDR3 covers 15 residues. The germline V and J ends were trimmed by 7 bases and 5 bases, with 21 bases remaining between them. Germline-derived CDR1 and CDR2 are SQVTM and ANQGSEA. CDR3 in amino acids: CSAVLIQGTNNEQFF. CDR3 nucleotide sequence: TGCAGCGCCGTACTGATCCAGGGGACGAACAATGAGCAGTTCTTC.

This clonotype was found many times. V and J are TRBV20-1 and TRBJ2-7; unclear D gene. The CDR3 length is 13 residues. The V gene lost 3 bases and the J gene lost 3 bases, with 12 bases spanning the gap. Germline V gives CDR1 DFQATT, CDR2 SNEGSKA (reference sequence). The CDR3 spells CSASRFGGYEQYF. For the CDR3, the DNA is TGCAGTGCTAGCCGGTTCGGTGGCTACGAGCAGTACTTC.

This chain joins TRBV6-5 and TRBJ2-1; D may correspond to TRBD1 or TRBD2 (6 bases each). The germline CDR1 and CDR2 sequences are MNHEY and SVGAGI. V was pared by 0 bases and J by 6 bases, with 12 bases between. The CDR3 is made up of 15 amino acids. The CDR3 here is CASSYSVGGRNEQFF. As DNA, the CDR3 is TGTGCCAGCAGTTACTCGGTTGGGGGGCGCAATGAGCAGTTCTTC.

This clonotype was counted ten times or more. The V call is TRBV6-2 or TRBV6-3, the J call TRBJ2-7; D gene unclear. CDR1 is MNHEY, CDR2 SVGEGT, per germline. This CDR3 comprises 10 residues. V was clipped by 5 bases and J by 6 bases, with 5 bases between them. CDR3 nucleotide sequence: TGTGCCAGCAGTGGATTCGAGCAGTACTTC. It is translated as CASSGFEQYF.

This clonotype was picked up many times. This chain joins TRBV29-1 and TRBJ2-7, with D perhaps TRBD1 or TRBD2 (5 bases each). The germline V gene encodes CDR1 SQVTM and CDR2 ANQGSEA. The CDR3 sequence is 11 residues long. V lost 3 bases and J lost 4, with 7 bases in between. DNA of the CDR3: TGCAGCGTTGACGAGGGGTACGAGCAGTACTTC. Protein product: CSVDEGYEQYF.

This clonotype was seen once. V and J are TRBV18 and TRBJ2-7; 8 bases are shared with TRBD2. Germline values: CDR1 KGHSH, CDR2 LQKENI. This CDR3 comprises 13 residues. Trimming cost V 4 bases and J 5 bases; bases outside gene matches: 4. The CDR3 DNA reads as TGTGCCAGCTCACTTCCCGGGGGGGACGAGCAGTACTTC. It specifies CASSLPGGDEQYF.

In its sample, this clonotype was seen many times. In DNA form, the CDR3 reads TGTGCCAGCAAGAGAGAGGGGGGGAATATTGAAGCTTTCTTT. The encoded protein is CASKREGGNIEAFF. The chain combines TRBV12-3 or TRBV12-4 with TRBJ1-1; TRBD1 is a possible D gene (6 bases). V was trimmed by 7 bases and J by 7 bases, leaving 19 bases between them. This CDR3 has 14 amino acids.

This clonotype was found many times. The chain links TRBV12-3 or TRBV12-4 to TRBJ1-2, with a tentative D call TRBD1 (5 bases). The CDR3 is 12 residues long. Deletions cut 4 bases from V and 6 bases from J, with 9 bases between. The CDR3 is CASSWTGDGYTF. The DNA for the CDR3 is TGTGCCAGCAGTTGGACGGGGGATGGCTACACCTTC.